The 8 T cell receptor beta chains in this list originate from one sample, sequenced in a study of blood T cell repertoires in COVID-19. Clones were read by immunoSEQ multiplex PCR, and TCRdb kept only the in-frame ones, dropping some. The sample has tens of thousands of clones; 84% are singletons. Sample: peripheral blood. The source of these receptors is a man in his sixties with acute or convalescent COVID-19.

The chain links TRBV2 to TRBJ2-7, with TRBD2 identical over 12 bases. Trimming removed 8 bases from V and 3 bases from J; junction bases left unmatched: 8. This CDR3 comprises 15 residues. The germline V gene encodes CDR1 SNHLY and CDR2 FYNNEI. The CDR3 reads CASARLAGDLYEQYF. In DNA, the CDR3 is TGTGCCAGCGCCCGACTAGCGGGGGACCTCTACGAGCAGTACTTC.

This sequence joins TRBV2 and TRBJ1-2; 8 positions agree with TRBD1. The CDR3 extends over 15 amino acids. After removal of 4 bases from V and 4 bases from J, the junction contained 8 bases not matched to a gene. CDR1 SNHLY and CDR2 FYNNEI come from the germline V gene. The CDR3 loop reads CASSGLDREPYGYTF. The CDR3 coding sequence is TGTGCCAGCAGTGGCCTGGACAGGGAACCCTATGGCTACACCTTC.

J is TRBJ2-3 and V is TRBV28; no firm D call. Germline-derived CDR1 and CDR2 are MDHEN and SYDVKM. This CDR3 has 13 amino acids. Trimming removed 3 bases from V and 4 bases from J, with 8 bases in between. CDR3 sequence (DNA): TGTGCCAGCAGTTTGGGTCTAGCAGATACGCAGTATTTT. This gives the protein CASSLGLADTQYF.

This chain connects TRBV2 to TRBJ2-3, with a weak D call TRBD1 (6 bases). Trimming took off 8 bases at V and 0 bases at J, with 15 bases between the two ends. Per the germline V gene, CDR1 is SNHLY and CDR2 is FYNNEI. The CDR3 runs 15 residues. The chain's CDR3 is CASWTDDISTDTQYF. The CDR3 DNA follows: TGTGCCAGCTGGACAGACGATATTAGCACAGATACGCAGTATTTT.

V usage is TRBV10-1 and J usage is TRBJ2-4, with TRBD1 matching 7 bases. In germline, CDR1 is WNHNN, CDR2 SYGVQD (reference sequence). V trimming: 7 bases; J trimming: 8 bases; junction bases outside the gene matches: 11. This CDR3 has 14 amino acids. CDR3 bases: TGCGCCAGCAATCACAGGGGACCGAGACACATTCAGTACTTC. It translates to CASNHRGPRHIQYF.

J is TRBJ1-1 and V is TRBV3-1 (or the pseudogene TRBV3-2), with TRBD1 as a possible D gene (6 bases). The germline V and J ends were trimmed by 8 bases and 3 bases, with 13 bases remaining between them. CDR1 and CDR2 (germline): LGHDT, YNNKEL (reference sequence). The CDR3 is 13 amino acids. In nucleotides, the CDR3 is TGTGCCAGCGTAGGGGGTAAGGACACTGAAGCTTTCTTT. This encodes CASVGGKDTEAFF.

CDR3 residues: CASSSTGLGYTF. In DNA form, the CDR3 reads TGTGCCAGCAGTTCCACAGGGCTGGGCTACACCTTC. The chain joins TRBV28 to TRBJ1-2; tentatively, D is TRBD1 (6 bases). The germline V and J ends were trimmed by 4 bases and 8 bases, with 11 bases remaining between them. Germline V gene lookup returns CDR1 MDHEN and CDR2 SYDVKM. The CDR3 contains 12 residues.

The DNA for the CDR3 is TGTGCCAGCCAATTTGGGGCCAACACTGAAGCTTTCTTT. This translates into CASQFGANTEAFF. V gene TRBV19 combines with J gene TRBJ1-1; maybe TRBD1 (5 bases). The CDR3 contains 13 residues. CDR1 LNHDA and CDR2 SQIVND come from the germline V gene (reference sequence). V gave up 9 bases and J gave up 2 bases, with 13 bases separating them.